This TCR beta chain was obtained from a study of control samples from healthy donors and cancer patients. Per germline, CDR1 MNHEY and CDR2 SVGAGI. V lost 2 bases to trimming and J lost 5 bases, with 3 bases between them. The CDR3 is made up of 12 amino acids. Clones were read by immunoSEQ multiplex PCR, and TCRdb kept only the in-frame ones, dropping some. Among approximately 120,000 clones listed, about nine tenths were seen once. The J gene is TRBJ1-4, the V gene TRBV6-5, with D hard to call. The sequenced material came from blood. The TCR originated in a human donor in good health. The donor label of this sample is uncertain. The chain's CDR3 is CASSYGNEKLFF. In DNA form, the CDR3 reads TGTGCCAGCAGTTACGGGAATGAAAAACTGTTTTTT.